These 20 T cell receptor beta chains were all obtained from the same sample, sequenced in a study of beta chain features in type 1 diabetes. Investigators reverse transcribed all isolated RNA, so they sequenced expressed TCRB transcripts. The assay was immunoSEQ multiplex PCR, and TCRdb's table has in-frame clones only and misses some. The data show over 700,000 clones, roughly 15% seen once. The sequenced sample consisted of naive CD4+ T cells from blood. All receptors derive from a woman between 18 and 29 years old in good health.

This chain links TRBV5-1 with TRBJ2-1; tentatively, D is TRBD1 or TRBD2 (5 bases each). The V gene lost 0 bases and the J gene lost 6 bases, with 10 bases spanning the gap. The CDR3 spans 14 residues. Per germline, CDR1 SGHRS and CDR2 YFSETQ. The CDR3 bases are TGCGCCAGCAGCTTGGGTGGGACCGGCAATGAGCAGTTCTTC. This translates into CASSLGGTGNEQFF.

This rearrangement joins TRBV7-2 to TRBJ2-5, with D maybe TRBD1 (5 bases). The germline V gene has CDR1 SGHTA and CDR2 FQGNSA. The V and J ends lost 1 base and 5 bases respectively, with 14 bases between them. This CDR3 has 15 amino acids. The CDR3 nucleotides are TGTGCCAGCAGCTTAGTGGGGCACGCGTCGGAGACCCAGTACTTC. Translated, it gives CASSLVGHASETQYF.

This chain links TRBV11-1 with TRBJ1-1; 7 nucleotides align to TRBD1. Germline V gene lookup returns CDR1 SGHAT and CDR2 FQDESV (reference sequence). V gave up 6 bases and J gave up 4 bases; unmatched junction bases: 5. The CDR3 contains 13 residues. CDR3 DNA: TGTGCCAGCAGAAATACAGGGGCCACTGAAGCTTTCTTT. Its protein is CASRNTGATEAFF.

This chain joins TRBV4-2 and TRBJ2-3, with 7 positions matching TRBD2. The junction had 14 bases not matched to a gene; V was cut back by 5 bases and J by 3 bases. CDR1 is LGHNA, CDR2 YNFKEQ, per germline. This CDR3 comprises 17 residues. As DNA, the CDR3 is TGTGCCAGCAGCGTTCGCCTAGCGGCAGAGTCGACAGATACGCAGTATTTT. Translating it yields CASSVRLAAESTDTQYF.

This clone appeared a few times. This chain connects TRBV4-2 to TRBJ2-2; 9 bases are a match to TRBD2. The CDR3 is 16 amino acids. Unmatched junction bases numbered 7, after V lost 0 bases and J lost 8 bases. Germline lookup yields CDR1 LGHNA and CDR2 YNFKEQ. The CDR3 here is CASSQDLLAGSGELFF. Here the CDR3 DNA reads TGTGCCAGCAGCCAAGATTTACTAGCGGGTTCTGGGGAGCTGTTTTTT.

V and J are TRBV7-9 and TRBJ1-1; no clear D. V lost 3 bases and J lost 2, with 4 bases in between. The CDR3 consists of 12 residues. Germline V CDR1 and CDR2: SEHNR, FQNEAQ (reference sequence). The CDR3 reads CASSFFNTEAFF. Written as DNA, the CDR3 is TGTGCCAGCAGCTTTTTTAACACTGAAGCTTTCTTT.

This clone was observed a few times. V usage is TRBV27 and J usage is TRBJ2-5; no reliable D call. The CDR3 length is 12 residues. Trimming took off 4 bases at V and 0 bases at J, with 3 bases between the two ends. CDR1 and CDR2 (germline): MNHEY, SMNVEV (reference sequence). CDR3 nucleotide sequence: TGTGCCAGCAGTTCCTACCAAGAGACCCAGTACTTC. This codes for CASSSYQETQYF.

This clone was seen only a few times. As DNA, the CDR3 is TGTGCCACCAGCAGAGGATGGGCGGGAGGCGGAGACGAGCAGTACTTC. The encoded protein is CATSRGWAGGGDEQYF. The rearrangement joins TRBV15 to TRBJ2-7; TRBD2 matches 8 bases. Trimming took 1 base from V and 5 from J; bases not matched to a gene: 10. This CDR3 has 16 amino acids. Per the germline V gene, CDR1 is LNHNV and CDR2 is YYDKDF (reference sequence).

The V gene is TRBV19, the J gene TRBJ1-1; D is perhaps TRBD1 (5 bases). The germline V gene encodes CDR1 LNHDA and CDR2 SQIVND (reference sequence). The length of the CDR3 is 15 residues. V lost 6 bases and J 2 bases, leaving 16 bases between the germline ends. The CDR3 nucleotides read TGTGCCAGTAGACCCCCCGGGGGGGGAAACACTGAAGCTTTCTTT. It specifies CASRPPGGGNTEAFF.

This clone was counted between two and nine times. The gene calls are TRBV6-1 and TRBJ2-1, with D possibly matching TRBD2 (5 bases). The CDR3 is 14 amino acids. Germline V gives CDR1 MNHNS, CDR2 SASEGT. The germline V and J ends were trimmed by 7 bases and 0 bases, with 10 bases remaining between them. The CDR3 nucleotides are TGTGCCAGCACCGCGGGTTCCTCCTACAATGAGCAGTTCTTC. Its translation is CASTAGSSYNEQFF.

The V call is TRBV4-3, the J call TRBJ2-6; the match to TRBD1 covers 8 bases. The CDR3 has 16 residues. Germline trimming cut 1 base from V and 2 bases from J; bases unmatched to any gene: 1. Germline CDR1 LGHNA, CDR2 YSLEER. The CDR3, as DNA: TGCGCCAGCAGCCAAGGCAGGGGGCCTGGGGCCAACGTCCTGACTTTC. This sequence encodes CASSQGRGPGANVLTF.

Worth noting for this clone: This sample also contains other DNA sequences that code for the same CDR3. The chain links TRBV29-1 to TRBJ2-3; D is ambiguous. The CDR3 extends over 12 amino acids. Germline V gives CDR1 SQVTM, CDR2 ANQGSEA. V was trimmed by 4 bases and J by 0 bases, leaving 5 bases between them. This CDR3 reads CSVASSTDTQYF. For the CDR3, the DNA is TGCAGCGTTGCGTCTAGCACAGATACGCAGTATTTT.

V usage is TRBV7-2 and J usage is TRBJ1-1, with D perhaps TRBD1 (5 bases). The V end was cut by 1 base, the J end by 11 bases, with 14 bases between. CDR1 is SGHTA, CDR2 FQGNSA, per germline. The CDR3 contains 13 residues. CDR3 sequence (DNA): TGTGCCAGCAGCTTAGGCTCAGGGCGTAATGCTTTCTTT. Amino acids: CASSLGSGRNAFF.

The J gene is TRBJ2-5, the V gene TRBV7-3; 8 positions agree with TRBD1. Germline CDR1 and CDR2: SGHTA and FQGTGA. The CDR3 spans 13 residues. V lost 4 bases to trimming and J lost 5 bases; unmatched junction nucleotides: 3. CDR3 nucleotide sequence: TGTGCCAGCAGCTATGACAGGGGTGAGACCCAGTACTTC. Protein sequence: CASSYDRGETQYF.

This clone has a handful of counts. CDR3 DNA: TGTGCCAGCAGCTCGGAAACCAGGCGCCGGGATACGCAGTATTTT. Residues: CASSSETRRRDTQYF. The chain combines TRBV7-2 with TRBJ2-3; D ambiguous. This CDR3 is built from 15 residues. The germline CDR1 and CDR2 sequences are SGHTA and FQGNSA. V gave up 4 bases and J gave up 6 bases, with 17 bases separating them.

The V and J genes are TRBV5-1 and TRBJ2-7; D gene unclear. V lost 3 bases and J lost 2, with 9 bases in between. From germline, CDR1 is SGHRS and CDR2 YFSETQ. The CDR3 contains 13 residues. CDR3 sequence: CASSYNQAYEQYF. CDR3 sequence (DNA): TGCGCCAGCAGCTACAATCAGGCCTACGAGCAGTACTTC.

The V call is TRBV5-4, the J call TRBJ2-3; the D is unclear. This CDR3 is built from 13 residues. The germline CDR1 and CDR2 sequences are SGHNT and YYREEE (reference sequence). V was pared by 0 bases and J by 6 bases, with 8 bases between. The CDR3 is CASSLAGVDTQYF. The DNA of the CDR3 is TGTGCCAGCAGCTTGGCGGGCGTCGATACGCAGTATTTT.

The chain uses TRBV7-2 and TRBJ2-3; D is perhaps TRBD1 (6 bases). The CDR3 has 16 residues. Germline V gene data show CDR1 as SGHTA and CDR2 as FQGNSA. Trimming cost V 2 bases and J 9 bases, with 21 bases left between them. CDR3 sequence reads: CASSLSSLAAQGTQYF. The CDR3 DNA reads as TGTGCCAGCAGCTTATCTTCATTGGCCGCACAGGGAACGCAGTATTTT.

The V call is TRBV7-2, the J call TRBJ2-1; 10 bases match TRBD2. The germline CDR1 and CDR2 sequences are SGHTA and FQGNSA. The CDR3 extends over 17 amino acids. V lost 5 bases, J lost 10 bases, and 17 bases stayed unmatched. The CDR3 region has the DNA TGTGCCAGCAGCCCTCGCATTGTGGCTAGCGGGAGAGTGGAGCAGTTCTTC. The encoded protein is CASSPRIVASGRVEQFF.

The rearrangement joins TRBV7-2 to TRBJ1-3, with D possibly matching TRBD1 (5 bases). V was shortened by 6 bases and J by 4 bases, with 10 bases between the two germline ends. Germline CDR1 reads SGHTA; CDR2 reads FQGNSA. CDR3 length: 13 residues. CDR3 in DNA: TGTGCCAGCAGTCCGGGGCTGGGAAACACCATATATTTT. Amino acids: CASSPGLGNTIYF.